The 3 T cell receptor beta chains in this list originate from one sample, sequenced in a study of shared clonotypes between healthy human individuals. Naive CD8 cells, CD45RO-negative and positively selected for CCR7, excluded terminally differentiated effector memory CD45RA+ cells. Only in-frame clones appear in the TCRdb table, and some are missing; sequencing was by immunoSEQ multiplex PCR. The data hold millions of clones, with around 96% observed a single time. The sample taken for sequencing was naive CD8+ T cells sorted from blood. The source is a man between 18 and 29 years old in good health.

This chain links TRBV5-6 with TRBJ2-7; no clear D gene. CDR1 and CDR2 (germline): SGHDT, YYEEEE. The CDR3 consists of 14 residues. V gave up 0 bases and J gave up 1 base, with 8 bases separating them. CDR3 loop: CASSLAPESYEQYF. The CDR3 DNA reads as TGTGCCAGCAGCTTGGCCCCTGAATCCTACGAGCAGTACTTC.

The V gene is TRBV7-9, the J gene TRBJ1-1, with D maybe TRBD1 (6 bases). Germline CDR1 is SEHNR and CDR2 is FQNEAQ (reference sequence). V was clipped by 6 bases and J by 0 bases, with 11 bases between them. The CDR3 totals 14 residues. CDR3 sequence reads: CASSSRDMNTEAFF. The CDR3 DNA follows: TGTGCCAGCAGTTCGAGGGACATGAACACTGAAGCTTTCTTT.

Comments on this clone: This sample includes further DNA sequences coding for the same CDR3. The chain carries TRBV27 and TRBJ2-7; perhaps TRBD2 as D (5 bases). V was cut by 6 bases and J by 5 bases, with 11 bases left in between. Germline V gene lookup returns CDR1 MNHEY and CDR2 SMNVEV (reference sequence). This CDR3 is 12 amino acids long. CDR3 amino acids: CASSLRGDEQYF. CDR3 in DNA: TGTGCCAGCAGCTTACGGGGTGACGAGCAGTACTTC.